Below, 8 T cell receptor beta chains from the same sample are listed, as sequenced in a study of CD8+CD57+ T cells in acquired aplastic anemia. TCR beta VDJ and CDR3 profiling used genomic DNA as template. TCRdb reanalysed the reads using MiXCR and keeps one entry per CDR3 protein. The data contain 200,000 or so distinct CDR3 sequences, under 70% of them singletons. The sample was sorted CD4+, CD8+, or CD8+CD57+ T cells (not recorded which) from PBMCs. All receptors come from a human donor with severe aplastic anemia or a healthy control (not recorded which).

In regard to this clonotype: Sequence at one end of the junction differs from germline and may be a read error. The chain joins TRBV7-2 to TRBJ2-3, with a weak D call TRBD2 (6 bases). Germline values: CDR1 SGHTA, CDR2 FQGNSA. The CDR3 loop spans 16 amino acids. For the CDR3, the DNA is TGTGCCAGCAGCGATCTCGGGGGAACTAGCACAGATACGCAGTGTTTT. Residues: CASSDLGGTSTDTQCF.

The V call is TRBV2, the J call TRBJ2-7, with D perhaps TRBD2 (7 bases). From germline, CDR1 is SNHLY and CDR2 FYNNEI. V was pared by 5 bases and J by 2 bases, with 13 bases between. This CDR3 comprises 14 residues. The CDR3 coding sequence is TGTGCCAGCAGTAGGGAGGGGGAGCCCTACGAGCAGTACTTC. Protein: CASSREGEPYEQYF.

This clonotype was recorded a few times. This chain uses TRBV10-2 with TRBJ2-3; 9 bases match TRBD2. The germline gives CDR1 WSHSY, CDR2 SAAADI. V dropped 6 bases and J dropped 6; count of bases not matched to a gene: 7. The CDR3 is 14 residues long. The CDR3 sequence is CASRGLASGDTQYF. CDR3 sequence (DNA): TGCGCCAGCAGAGGACTAGCGAGTGGTGATACGCAGTATTTT.

This rearrangement joins TRBV15 to TRBJ2-1; 10 bases agree with TRBD1. CDR3 length: 15 residues. Per the germline V gene, CDR1 is LNHNV and CDR2 is YYDKDF (reference sequence). With V trimmed by 2 bases and J by 6 bases, 4 bases remained unmatched. CDR3 residues: CATSRRDRGINEQFF. DNA for the CDR3: TGTGCCACCAGCAGAAGGGACAGGGGCATCAATGAGCAGTTCTTC.

V is TRBV5-1 and J is TRBJ2-3; possible D gene TRBD2, 5 bases. The germline V and J ends were trimmed by 8 bases and 4 bases, with 11 bases remaining between them. The CDR3 totals 12 residues. Germline V gene data show CDR1 as SGHRS and CDR2 as YFSETQ. The CDR3 bases are TGCGCCAGTGGTAGCGAGGCAGATACGCAGTATTTT. Translated, it gives CASGSEADTQYF.

This chain uses TRBV5-4 with TRBJ2-5; TRBD2 matches 15 bases. Per germline, CDR1 SGHNT and CDR2 YYREEE (reference sequence). The ends lost 6 bases at V and 3 bases at J; junction bases unmatched: 18. CDR3 length: 20 residues. The CDR3: CASNGGTSGGNTGEEETQYF. CDR3 DNA sequence: TGTGCCAGCAACGGAGGGACTAGCGGGGGGAACACCGGGGAAGAAGAGACCCAGTACTTC.

J is TRBJ1-5 and V is TRBV7-9, with 10 positions matching TRBD1. Germline V gene sequence: CDR1 SEHNR, CDR2 FQNEAQ (reference sequence). This CDR3 has 19 residues. After removal of 2 bases from V and 5 bases from J, the junction contained 15 bases not matched to a gene. This CDR3 reads CASSLLDRGKKRGDQPQHF. The CDR3 bases are TGTGCCAGCAGCTTATTGGACAGGGGGAAAAAAAGAGGGGATCAGCCCCAGCATTTT.

The V gene is TRBV12-5, the J gene TRBJ1-3; no definite D call. Trimming shortened V by 7 bases and J by 1 base, and 8 bases separated the two germline ends. The CDR3 loop spans 13 amino acids. Germline CDR1 reads LGHNT; CDR2 reads FRNRAP. The CDR3 here is CASAVQSGNTIYF. The CDR3 coding sequence is TGTGCTAGTGCGGTACAGTCTGGAAACACCATATATTTT.